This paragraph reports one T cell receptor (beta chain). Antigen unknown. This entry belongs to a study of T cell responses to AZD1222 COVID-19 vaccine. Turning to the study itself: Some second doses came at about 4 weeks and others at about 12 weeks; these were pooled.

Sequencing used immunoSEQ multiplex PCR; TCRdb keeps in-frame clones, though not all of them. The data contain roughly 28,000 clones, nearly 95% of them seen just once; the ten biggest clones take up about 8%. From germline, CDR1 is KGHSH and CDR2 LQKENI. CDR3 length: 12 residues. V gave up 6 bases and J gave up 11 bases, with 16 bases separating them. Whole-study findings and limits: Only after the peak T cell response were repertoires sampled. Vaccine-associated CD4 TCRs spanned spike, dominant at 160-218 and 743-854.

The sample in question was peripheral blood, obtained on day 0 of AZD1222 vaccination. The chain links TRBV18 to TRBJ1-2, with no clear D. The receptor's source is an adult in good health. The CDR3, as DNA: TGTGCCAGCTCCCCCTATCAAGGAGAATACACCTTC. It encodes CASSPYQGEYTF.